This T cell receptor beta chain was documented in a study of blood T cell repertoires in COVID-19. The protocol was immunoSEQ multiplex PCR, while the TCRdb copy is restricted to in-frame clones and leaves out a portion. This sample has over 200,000 clones; about 86% occur once, and the top ten carry around 1.5%. CDR3 length: 20 residues. With 3 bases clipped from V and 1 base from J, the junction kept 17 bases outside the gene matches. Germline V gives CDR1 LNHDA, CDR2 SQIVND (reference sequence). The sequence derives from a man aged 18 to 29 with active or convalescent COVID-19. The chain has TRBV19 and TRBJ2-3; 9 bases align to TRBD2. Sequenced input: peripheral blood. For the CDR3, the DNA is TGTGCCAGTAGTATCCTAACACTAGCGGGCGCCCAGGGTGGCACAGATACGCAGTATTTT. Amino acid sequence: CASSILTLAGAQGGTDTQYF.